The present entry profiles one T cell receptor beta chain with its context. The sample holds other DNA sequences that translate to the same CDR3. The table came from immunoSEQ multiplex PCR; TCRdb's copy has only in-frame clones and leaves some out. The sample lists 400,000 to 600,000 clones, 75% to 80% occurring once. The CDR3 runs 12 residues. Trimming stripped 0 bases from V and 2 bases from J, with 3 bases between. The germline CDR1 and CDR2 sequences are SGHNT and YYREEE (reference sequence). This sample is drawn from a study of shared clonotypes between healthy human individuals. Sequencing was done on a sample of PBMCs. J is TRBJ2-7 and V is TRBV5-4; D gene unclear. This TCR was recovered from a middle-aged woman in good health. Some clones in this sample may be carry-over from other donors' samples. CDR3: CASSLGAYEQYF. CDR3 DNA: TGTGCCAGCAGCTTGGGGGCCTACGAGCAGTACTTC.